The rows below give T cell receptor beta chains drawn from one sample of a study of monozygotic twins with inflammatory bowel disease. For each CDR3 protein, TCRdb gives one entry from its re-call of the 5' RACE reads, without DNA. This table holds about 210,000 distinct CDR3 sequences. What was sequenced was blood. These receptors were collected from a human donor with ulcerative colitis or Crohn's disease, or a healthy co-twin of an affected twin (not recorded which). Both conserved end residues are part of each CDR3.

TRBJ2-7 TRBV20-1 CSANHPRGGSYEQYF
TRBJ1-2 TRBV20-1 CSASHGGDGYTF
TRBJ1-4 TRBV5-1 CASTHGTTNEKLFF
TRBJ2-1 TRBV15 CATSRERGVTGEQFF
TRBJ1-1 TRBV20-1 CSAGSEGGTEAFF
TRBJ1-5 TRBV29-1 CSVSSGAQPQHF
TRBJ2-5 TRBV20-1 CRGGNQETQYF
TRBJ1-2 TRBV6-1 CASSQGAGGPLYGYTF
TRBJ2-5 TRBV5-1 CASSLAKETQYF
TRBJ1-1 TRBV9 CASSMGHKNTEAFF
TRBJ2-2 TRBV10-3 CAISESFEGELFF
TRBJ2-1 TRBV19 CASSIDGGAGNEQFF
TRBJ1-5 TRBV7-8 CASSPQGANGQPQHF
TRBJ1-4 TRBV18 CASSPQRNEKLFF
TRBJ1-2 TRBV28 CASSLGGQPAYGYTF
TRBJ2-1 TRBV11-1 CASSSRGARYNEQFF
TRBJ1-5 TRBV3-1 CASSPWGGDQPQHF
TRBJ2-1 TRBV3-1 CASSHGGIEQFF
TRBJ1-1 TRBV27 CASRRYTTGWNTEAFF
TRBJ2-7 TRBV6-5 CASSYERVTGGYEQYF
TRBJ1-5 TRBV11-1 CASSIRQMEGSFSNQPQHF
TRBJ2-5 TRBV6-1 CASSEEGETQYF
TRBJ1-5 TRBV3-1 CASSQVPYNQPQHF
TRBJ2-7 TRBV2 CASSSGTFQAEQYF
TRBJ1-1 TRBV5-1 CASTRTVDTEAFF
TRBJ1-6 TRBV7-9 CASSLAGSNSPLHF
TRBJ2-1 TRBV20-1 CSAREDKGLASLYNEQFF
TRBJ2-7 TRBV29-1 CSVEDPGSGGEQYF
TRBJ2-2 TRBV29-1 CSVELLVRPNTGELFF
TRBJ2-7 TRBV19 CASSIAGQGIYEQYF
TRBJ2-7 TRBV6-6 CASSYQGQQYF
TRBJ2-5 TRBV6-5 CASSYSTFGTQYF
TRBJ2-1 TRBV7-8 CASSFQMSSYNEQFF
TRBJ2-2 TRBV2 CASSVRNTGELFF
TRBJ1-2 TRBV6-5 CASSYSGTGSCTF
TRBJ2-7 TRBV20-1 CSARGGSYEQYF
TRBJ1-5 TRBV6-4 CASPGRALEQPQHF
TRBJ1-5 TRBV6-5 CASSGQAENSNQPQHF
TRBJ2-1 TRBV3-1 CASSQAIPGEQFF
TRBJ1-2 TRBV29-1 CSVAGEGGGYTF
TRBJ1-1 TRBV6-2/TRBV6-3 CASSPGQGAPFLNPEAFF
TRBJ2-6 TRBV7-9 CASSSRQVAGANVLTF
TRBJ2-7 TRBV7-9 CASSSPPGLYEQYF
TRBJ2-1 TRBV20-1 CSAREKQEFPNLNNEQFF
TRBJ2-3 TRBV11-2 CASSLAHILPDTQYF
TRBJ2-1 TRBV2 CASSSDRGGHNEQFF
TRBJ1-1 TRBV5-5 CASSLEPGPAAFF
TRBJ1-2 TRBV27 CASSANPNPADGYTF
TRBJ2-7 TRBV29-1 CSVRLGQPLLNYEQYF
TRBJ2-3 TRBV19 CASSGGWADTQYF
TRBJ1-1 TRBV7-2 CASSWTGLTHPSEAFF